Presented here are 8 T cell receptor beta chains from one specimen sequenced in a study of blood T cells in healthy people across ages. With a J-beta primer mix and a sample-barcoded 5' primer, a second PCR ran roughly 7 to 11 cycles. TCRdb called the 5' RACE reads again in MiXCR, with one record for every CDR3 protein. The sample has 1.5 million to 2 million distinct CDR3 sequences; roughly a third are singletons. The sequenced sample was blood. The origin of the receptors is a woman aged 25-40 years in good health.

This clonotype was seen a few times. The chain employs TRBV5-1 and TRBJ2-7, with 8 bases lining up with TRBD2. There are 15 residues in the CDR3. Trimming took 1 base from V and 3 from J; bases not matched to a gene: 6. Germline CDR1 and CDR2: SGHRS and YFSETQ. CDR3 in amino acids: CASSLLREGLYEQYF. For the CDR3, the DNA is TGCGCCAGCAGCTTGTTACGGGAGGGCCTCTACGAGCAGTACTTC.

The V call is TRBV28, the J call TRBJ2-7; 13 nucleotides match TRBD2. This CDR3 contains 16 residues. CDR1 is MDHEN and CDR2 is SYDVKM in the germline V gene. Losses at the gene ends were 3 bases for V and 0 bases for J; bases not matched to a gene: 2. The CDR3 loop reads CASSFRLAGGSYEQYF. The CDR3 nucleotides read TGTGCCAGCAGTTTTAGACTAGCGGGAGGCTCCTACGAGCAGTACTTC.

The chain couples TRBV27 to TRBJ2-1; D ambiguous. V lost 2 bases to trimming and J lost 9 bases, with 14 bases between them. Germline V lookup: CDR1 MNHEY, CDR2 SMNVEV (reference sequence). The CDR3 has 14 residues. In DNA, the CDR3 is TGTGCCAGCAGTTTAATATCTTCATCGAGTGAGCAGTTCTTC. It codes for CASSLISSSSEQFF.

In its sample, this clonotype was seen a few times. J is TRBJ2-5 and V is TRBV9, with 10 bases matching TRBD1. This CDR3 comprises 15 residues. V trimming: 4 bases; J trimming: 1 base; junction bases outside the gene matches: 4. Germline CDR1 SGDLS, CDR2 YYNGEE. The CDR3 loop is CASSTRQGAQETQYF. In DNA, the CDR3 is TGTGCCAGCAGCACAAGACAGGGGGCCCAAGAGACCCAGTACTTC.

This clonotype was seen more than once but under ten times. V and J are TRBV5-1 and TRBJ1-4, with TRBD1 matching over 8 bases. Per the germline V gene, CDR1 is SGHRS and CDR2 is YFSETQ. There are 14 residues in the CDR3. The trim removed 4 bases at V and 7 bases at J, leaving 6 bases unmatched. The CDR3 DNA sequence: TGCGCCAGCAGCCCGGACAGGGTAACTGAAAAACTGTTTTTT. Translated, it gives CASSPDRVTEKLFF. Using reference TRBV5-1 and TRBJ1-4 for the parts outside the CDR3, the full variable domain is KAGVTQTPRYLIKTRGQQVTLSCSPISGHRSVSWYQQTPGQGLQFLFEYFSETQRNKGNFPGRFSGRQFSNSRSEMNVSTLELGDSALYLCASSPDRVTEKLFFGSGTQLSVL.

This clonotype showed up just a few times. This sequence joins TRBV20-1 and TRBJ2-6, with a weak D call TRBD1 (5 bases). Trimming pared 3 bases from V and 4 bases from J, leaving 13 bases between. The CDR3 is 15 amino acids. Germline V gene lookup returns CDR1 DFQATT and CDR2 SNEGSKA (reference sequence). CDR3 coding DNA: TGCAGTGCTAGGAAGACCAGGGCCGGGGCCAACGTCCTGACTTTC. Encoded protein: CSARKTRAGANVLTF.

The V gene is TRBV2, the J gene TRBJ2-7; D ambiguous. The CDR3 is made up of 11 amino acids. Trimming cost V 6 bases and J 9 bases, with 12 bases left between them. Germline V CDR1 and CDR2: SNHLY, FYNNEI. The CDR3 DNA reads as TGTGCCAGCAGCTTGTCAGTCGGGCAGTACTTC. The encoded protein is CASSLSVGQYF.

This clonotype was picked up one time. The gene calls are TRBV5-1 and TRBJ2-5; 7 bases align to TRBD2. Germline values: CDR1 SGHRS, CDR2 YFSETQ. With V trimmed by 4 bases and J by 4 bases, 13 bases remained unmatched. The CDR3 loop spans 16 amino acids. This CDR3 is CASSPSPVGRGETQYF. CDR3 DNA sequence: TGCGCCAGCAGCCCCAGCCCAGTTGGGAGGGGAGAGACCCAGTACTTC. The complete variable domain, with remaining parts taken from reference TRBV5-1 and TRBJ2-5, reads KAGVTQTPRYLIKTRGQQVTLSCSPISGHRSVSWYQQTPGQGLQFLFEYFSETQRNKGNFPGRFSGRQFSNSRSEMNVSTLELGDSALYLCASSPSPVGRGETQYFGPGTRLLVL.